A single sample gave rise to the 2 T cell receptor beta chains below, sequenced in a study of circulating CD8 cells and anti-PD-1 response in melanoma. From live CD3+CD8+TCRalphabeta+ cells, four PD-1 and/or TIGIT subsets were sorted. TCR libraries were prepared from around 14 ng of total RNA with the QIAseq Immune Repertoire TCR panel. TCRdb called the reads again in MiXCR, with one record for every CDR3 protein. The sample consists of 400 to 500 distinct CDR3 sequences, 5.7% of them appearing once. The sample was CD8+ T cells from PBMCs, taken at baseline or after one month of anti-PD-1 therapy (not recorded which). The source is a human donor with melanoma.

In this sample, this clonotype is medium-sized. A much larger clone is a single base away; this may be a read error. The rearrangement uses TRBV27 and TRBJ2-7; D call uncertain. Looked up from germline, CDR1 is MNHEY and CDR2 is SMNVEV (reference sequence). This CDR3 is 13 amino acids long. For the CDR3, the DNA is TGTGCCAGCAGTTCTCCAGGATACTACGAGCAGCACTTC. Translation: CASSSPGYYEQHF.

This clonotype is labeled as medium-sized. The rearrangement links TRBV20-1 to TRBJ2-2; TRBD1 aligns across 8 bases. Germline V gives CDR1 DFQATT, CDR2 SNEGSKA (reference sequence). The CDR3 loop spans 15 amino acids. Germline trimming cut 2 bases from V and 2 bases from J; bases unmatched to any gene: 4. DNA for the CDR3: TGCAGTGCTAGACCCAGGGGGCGTAACACCGGGGAGCTGTTTTTT. Translating it yields CSARPRGRNTGELFF.